Reported below is one T cell receptor beta chain. The antigen is not known. For TCRbeta, the library was prepared with unique molecular identifiers. TCRdb called the PCR reads again in MiXCR, with one record for every CDR3 protein. The sample records a few hundred thousand distinct CDR3 sequences, 25% to 30% being singletons. This entry comes from a study of T-cell reconstitution after alpha-beta-depleted transplantation in children. This CDR3 is built from 16 residues. Trimming cost V 4 bases and J 3 bases; bases outside gene matches: 9. From germline, CDR1 is KGHDR and CDR2 SFDVKD. General study points: About two months after transplant, alpha-beta T cells reportedly came from several hundred expanded graft clones. Day-60 TCRbeta diversity that was high in some patients was derived from surviving recipient T cells and thymic progenitors. It was newly produced T cells that mostly accounted for T-cell counts and diversity one year after transplant.

This specimen consisted of PBMCs, obtained before TCRalphabeta/CD19-depleted stem cell transplant. The TCR was taken from a boy under two years old with Wiskott-Aldrich syndrome, due to receive a stem cell transplant. The chain has TRBV24-1 and TRBJ2-5; 8 bases are shared with TRBD1. As DNA, the CDR3 is TGTGCCACCAGTGACCAAGGCAGGGGGCCTAAAGAGACCCAGTACTTC. Translating gives CATSDQGRGPKETQYF.